This T cell receptor beta chain was obtained from a study of blood T cell repertoires in COVID-19. Study context: There were acute and convalescent COVID-19 samples, and they came from the United States, Italy and Spain. PBMCs, B-cell-depleted T cells, or T cells were the source of the cDNA or gDNA that made up the material.

V shed 0 bases, J shed 0 bases, and the junction held 5 bases outside the gene matches. CDR3 length: 17 amino acids. CDR1 and CDR2 from the germline V gene are LGHNA and YNFKEQ. This clone occurred once. Authors' processing steps: Amplification from reference gene primers served as the basis for estimated nucleated cell counts. The assay was immunoSEQ multiplex PCR, and TCRdb's table has in-frame clones only and misses some. That table furnishes V, J and clone size, whereas the DNA furnished D and trimming. In the table there are 93,000 or so clones, about 85% of which are singletons. Sequencing was carried out using peripheral blood. The gene calls are TRBV4-2 and TRBJ2-1; 7 bases map to TRBD2. The sequence was obtained from a man in his forties or fifties in a cohort sampled during active COVID-19. CDR3 DNA sequence: TGTGCCAGCAGCCAAGAGGGGCGGGGGTACTCCTACAATGAGCAGTTCTTC. Protein: CASSQEGRGYSYNEQFF.